This TCR beta chain originates from a study of blood T cell repertoires in COVID-19. TCRdb's table, derived via immunoSEQ multiplex PCR, lists solely in-frame clones and lacks some. This repertoire shows hundreds of thousands of clones, about 87% found once; its top ten account for under 3%. This CDR3 spans 16 amino acids. V lost 4 bases and J 7 bases, leaving 20 bases between the germline ends. CDR1 and CDR2 from the germline V gene are MDHEN and SYDVKM. This receptor was obtained from a human donor in a cohort sampled during active COVID-19. Sequencing was carried out using peripheral blood. The chain uses TRBV28 and TRBJ2-4, with D maybe TRBD2 (6 bases). The CDR3 reads CASSYPRGRGLNIQYF. DNA for the CDR3: TGTGCCAGCAGTTACCCTAGAGGACGGGGGTTGAACATTCAGTACTTC.